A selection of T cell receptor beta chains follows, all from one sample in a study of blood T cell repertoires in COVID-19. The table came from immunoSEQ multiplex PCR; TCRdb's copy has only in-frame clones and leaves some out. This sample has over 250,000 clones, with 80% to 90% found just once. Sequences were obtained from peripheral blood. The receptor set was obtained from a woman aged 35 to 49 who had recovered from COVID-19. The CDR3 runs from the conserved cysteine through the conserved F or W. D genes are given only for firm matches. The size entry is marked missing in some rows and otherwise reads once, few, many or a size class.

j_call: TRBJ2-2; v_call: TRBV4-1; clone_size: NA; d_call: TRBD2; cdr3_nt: TGCGCCAGCAGCCAGACCCCCCCTAGCGGGGCCCGCACCGGGGAGCTGTTTTTT; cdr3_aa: CASSQTPPSGARTGELFF
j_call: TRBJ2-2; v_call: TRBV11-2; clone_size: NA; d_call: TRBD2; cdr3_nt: TGTGCCAGCAGCTCGACTAGCGGGGCGAACACCGGGGAGCTGTTTTTT; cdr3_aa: CASSSTSGANTGELFF
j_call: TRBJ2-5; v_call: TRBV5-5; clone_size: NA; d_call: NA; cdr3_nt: TGTGCCAGCAGCTTGTCCCCCACTGAGGAGACCCAGTACTTC; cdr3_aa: CASSLSPTEETQYF
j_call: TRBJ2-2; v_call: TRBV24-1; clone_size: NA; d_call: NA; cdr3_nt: TGTGCCACCAGTGGAACTAGCTACGCCGGGGAGCTGTTTTTT; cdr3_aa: CATSGTSYAGELFF
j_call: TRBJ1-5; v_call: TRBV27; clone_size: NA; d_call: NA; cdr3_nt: TGTGCCAGCAGGGAGGGCAATCAGCCCCAGCATTTT; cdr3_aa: CASREGNQPQHF
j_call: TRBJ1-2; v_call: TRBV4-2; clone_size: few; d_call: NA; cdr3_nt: TGTGCCAGCAGCCAAGATCGGGGGACGGATCCCTATGGCTACACCTTC; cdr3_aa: CASSQDRGTDPYGYTF
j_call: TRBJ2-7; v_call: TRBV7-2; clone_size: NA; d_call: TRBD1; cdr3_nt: TGTGCCAGCAGCCCTAGACAGGGCCCCTACGAGCAGTACTTC; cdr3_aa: CASSPRQGPYEQYF
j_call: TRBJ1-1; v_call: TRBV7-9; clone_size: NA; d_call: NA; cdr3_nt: TGTGCCAGCAGCGACGCGGGGAACACTGAAGCTTTCTTT; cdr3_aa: CASSDAGNTEAFF
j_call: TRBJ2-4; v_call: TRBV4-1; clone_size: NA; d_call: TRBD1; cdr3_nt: TGCGCCAGCAGACAAACAGGGGTGGGAAACATTCAGTACTTC; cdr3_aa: CASRQTGVGNIQYF
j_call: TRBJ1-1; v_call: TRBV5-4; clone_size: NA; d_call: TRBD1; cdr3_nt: TGTGCCAGCAGCTCCAGGGGGGAGATGAACACTGAAGCTTTCTTT; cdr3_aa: CASSSRGEMNTEAFF
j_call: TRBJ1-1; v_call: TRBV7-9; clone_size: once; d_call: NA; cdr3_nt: TGTGCCAGCAGCTTAGAGGGGGGGCCCTGGGGCACTGAAGCTTTCTTT; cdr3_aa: CASSLEGGPWGTEAFF
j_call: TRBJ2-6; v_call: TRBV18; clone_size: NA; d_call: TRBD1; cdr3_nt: TGTGCCAGCTCAGGAGGACAGGGGGGCTTTGGGGCCAACGTCCTGACTTTC; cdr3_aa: CASSGGQGGFGANVLTF
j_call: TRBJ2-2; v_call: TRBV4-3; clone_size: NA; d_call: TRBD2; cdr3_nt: TGCGCCAGCAGCCAAGATGCACTAGCGCGATTATACTACACCGGGGAGCTGTTTTTT; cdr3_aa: CASSQDALARLYYTGELFF
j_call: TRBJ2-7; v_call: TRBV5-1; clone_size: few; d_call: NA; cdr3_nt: TGCGCCAGCAGCTTGGGTTATGCGGTATCCTACGAGCAGTACTTC; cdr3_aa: CASSLGYAVSYEQYF
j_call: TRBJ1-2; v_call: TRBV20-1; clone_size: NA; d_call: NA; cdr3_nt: TGCAGCTCAAGGCAGGGCTACGGCTACACCTTC; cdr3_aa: CSSRQGYGYTF
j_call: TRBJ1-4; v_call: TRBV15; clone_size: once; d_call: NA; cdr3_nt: TGTGCCACCAGCAGAGAGGGCAGGCGAACTAATGAAAAACTGTTTTTT; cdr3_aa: CATSREGRRTNEKLFF
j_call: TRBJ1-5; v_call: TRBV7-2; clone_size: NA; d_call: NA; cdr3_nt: TGTGCCAGCAGCTTAGCGTCAAGGGGGCAGCCCCAGCATTTT; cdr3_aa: CASSLASRGQPQHF
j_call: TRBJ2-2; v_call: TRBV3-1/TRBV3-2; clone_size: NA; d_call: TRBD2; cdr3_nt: TGTGCCAGCAGCCAAGATGGACTAGCGGGTACCACCGGGGAGCTGTTTTTT; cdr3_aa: CASSQDGLAGTTGELFF
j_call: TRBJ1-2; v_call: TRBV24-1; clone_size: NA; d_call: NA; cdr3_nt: TGTGCCACCAGTGATCAAAACTATGGCTACACCTTC; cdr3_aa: CATSDQNYGYTF
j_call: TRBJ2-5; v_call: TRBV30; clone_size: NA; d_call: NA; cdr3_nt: TGTGCCTATAACGCCGGGAAACGAGAGACCCAGTACTTC; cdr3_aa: CAYNAGKRETQYF
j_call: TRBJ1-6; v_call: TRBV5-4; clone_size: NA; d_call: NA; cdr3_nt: TGTGCCAGCAGCACAGGTATATGGGATAATTCACCCCTCCACTTT; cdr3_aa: CASSTGIWDNSPLHF
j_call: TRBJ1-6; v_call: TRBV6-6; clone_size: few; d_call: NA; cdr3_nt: TGTGCCAGCAGTCCGGATGTGACAGGCCTCCTCTATAATTCACCCCTCCACTTT; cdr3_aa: CASSPDVTGLLYNSPLHF
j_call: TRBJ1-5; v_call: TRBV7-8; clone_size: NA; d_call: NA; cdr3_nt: TGTGCCAGCAGCCCGAACAGTCTCGTACGTCAGCCCCAGCATTTT; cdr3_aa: CASSPNSLVRQPQHF
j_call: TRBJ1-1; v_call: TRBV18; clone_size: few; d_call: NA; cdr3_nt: TGTGCCAGCTCACAGGGGTGGGCGGACACTGAAGCTTTCTTT; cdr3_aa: CASSQGWADTEAFF
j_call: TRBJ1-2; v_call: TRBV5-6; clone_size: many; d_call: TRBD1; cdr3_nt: TGTGCCAGCAGCCCCGGGACAGGGGGAATGAGGGCCTACACCTTC; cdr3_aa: CASSPGTGGMRAYTF
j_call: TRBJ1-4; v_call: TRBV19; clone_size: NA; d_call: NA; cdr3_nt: TGTGCCAGCCGCCCCGGCGGAGCAACTAATGAAAAACTGTTTTTT; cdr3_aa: CASRPGGATNEKLFF
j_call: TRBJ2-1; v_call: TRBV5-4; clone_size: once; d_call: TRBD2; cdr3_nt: TGTGCCAGCGGCGCGGGGGGCTCCTACAATGAGCAGTTCTTC; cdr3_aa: CASGAGGSYNEQFF
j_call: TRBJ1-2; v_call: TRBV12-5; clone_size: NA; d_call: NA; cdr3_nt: TGTGCTAGTGGTGGCGGGGGGCCGTATGGCTACACCTTC; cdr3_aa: CASGGGGPYGYTF
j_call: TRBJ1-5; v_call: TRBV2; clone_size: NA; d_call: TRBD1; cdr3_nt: TGTGCCAGCAGTCTAGACAGGGGGAGTACGCCGATTAGCAATCAGCCCCAGCATTTT; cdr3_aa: CASSLDRGSTPISNQPQHF
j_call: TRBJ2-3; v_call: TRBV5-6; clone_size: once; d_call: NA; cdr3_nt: TGTGCCAGCAGCCCCTACGGGTATAGCACAGATACGCAGTATTTT; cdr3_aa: CASSPYGYSTDTQYF
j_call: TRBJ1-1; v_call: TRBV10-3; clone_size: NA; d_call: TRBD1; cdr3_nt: TGTGCCATCAGTGCTCAGGACAGGGTCTCAGCTTTCTTT; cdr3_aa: CAISAQDRVSAFF
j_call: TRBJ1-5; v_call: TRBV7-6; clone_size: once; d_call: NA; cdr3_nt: TGTGCCAGCAGCTTATTGTCAGGAAGGAATCAGCCCCAGCATTTT; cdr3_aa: CASSLLSGRNQPQHF
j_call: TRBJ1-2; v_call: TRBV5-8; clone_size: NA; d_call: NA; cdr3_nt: TGTGCCAGCAGCTTGGTATCCAGCTATGGCTACACCTTC; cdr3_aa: CASSLVSSYGYTF
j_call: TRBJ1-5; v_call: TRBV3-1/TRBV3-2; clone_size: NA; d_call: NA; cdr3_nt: TGTGCCAGCAGCCAAGATGGCCCCGGGGTAGGCGGTAGCAATCAGCCCCAGCATTTT; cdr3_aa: CASSQDGPGVGGSNQPQHF
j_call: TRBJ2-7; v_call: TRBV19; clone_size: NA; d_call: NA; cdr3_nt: TGTGCCAGCAGGGGGACTCCAACCTACGAGCAGTACTTC; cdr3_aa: CASRGTPTYEQYF
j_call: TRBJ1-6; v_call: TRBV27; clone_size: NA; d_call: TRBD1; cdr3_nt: TGTGCCAGCAGTTTATCCCAGGGGGCAAGTAGGTATTCACCCCTCCACTTT; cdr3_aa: CASSLSQGASRYSPLHF
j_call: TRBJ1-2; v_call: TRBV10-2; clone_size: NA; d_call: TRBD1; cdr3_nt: TGCGCCAGCAGTGGCCAGGGGGTTGGCTACACCTTC; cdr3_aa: CASSGQGVGYTF
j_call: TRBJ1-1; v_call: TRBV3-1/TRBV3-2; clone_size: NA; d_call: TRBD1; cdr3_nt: TGTGCCAGCACCCCTACGACAGGGAGGCCGACTGAAGCTTTCTTT; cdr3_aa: CASTPTTGRPTEAFF
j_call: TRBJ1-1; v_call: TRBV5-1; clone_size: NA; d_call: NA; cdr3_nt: TGCGCCAGCAGCCAAACCCAGGAGAACACTGAAGCTTTCTTT; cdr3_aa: CASSQTQENTEAFF
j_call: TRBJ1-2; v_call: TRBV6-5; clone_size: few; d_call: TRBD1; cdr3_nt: TGTGCCAGCAGTTACGACGGCAGGGGGCGGAACTATGGCTACACCTTC; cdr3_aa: CASSYDGRGRNYGYTF
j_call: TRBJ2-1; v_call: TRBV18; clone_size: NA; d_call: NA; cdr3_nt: TGTGCCAGCTCACCACCGTTCGGGGGGCCGGACAATGAGCAGTTCTTC; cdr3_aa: CASSPPFGGPDNEQFF
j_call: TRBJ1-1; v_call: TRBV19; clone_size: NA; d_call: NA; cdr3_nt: TGTGCCAGTAGGGCCCGGGCCCAGGGCACTGAAGCTTTCTTT; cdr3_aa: CASRARAQGTEAFF
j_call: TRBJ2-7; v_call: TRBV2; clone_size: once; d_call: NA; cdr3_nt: TGTGCCAGCAGTTCTCGGACAGATGTTGGAGAGCAGTACTTC; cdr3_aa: CASSSRTDVGEQYF
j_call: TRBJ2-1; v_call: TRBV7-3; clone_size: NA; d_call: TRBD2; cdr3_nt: TGTGCCAGCAGCCTGTTGGGGACTAGCCACAATGAGCAGTTCTTC; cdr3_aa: CASSLLGTSHNEQFF
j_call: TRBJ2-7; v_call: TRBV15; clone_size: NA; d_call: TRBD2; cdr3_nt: TGTGCCACCAGCAGAGGGACCCCTGCCGGCGGGGGGGCCTACGAGCAGTACTTC; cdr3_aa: CATSRGTPAGGGAYEQYF
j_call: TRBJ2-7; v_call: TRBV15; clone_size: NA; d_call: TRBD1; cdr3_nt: TGTGCCACCAGCGTGGGACAGCGTAGTCTCGAGCAGTACTTC; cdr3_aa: CATSVGQRSLEQYF
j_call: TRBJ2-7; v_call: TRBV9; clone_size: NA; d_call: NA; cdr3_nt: TGTGCCAGCAGCGTAGCTTCCCAAACGGGCGAGCAGTACTTC; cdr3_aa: CASSVASQTGEQYF
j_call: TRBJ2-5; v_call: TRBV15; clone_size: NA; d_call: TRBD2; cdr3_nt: TGTGCCACCAGCATTAACGCGGGGGAGGCGGGGGAGACCCAGTACTTC; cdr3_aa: CATSINAGEAGETQYF
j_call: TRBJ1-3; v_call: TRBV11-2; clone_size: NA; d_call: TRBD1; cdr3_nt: TGTGCCAGCAGCCAAGGGGGCAGGGGGCTTTTTGGAAACACCATATATTTT; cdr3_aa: CASSQGGRGLFGNTIYF
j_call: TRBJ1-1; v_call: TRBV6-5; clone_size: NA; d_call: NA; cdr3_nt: TGTGCCAGCAATTTAAACACTGAAGCTTTCTTT; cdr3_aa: CASNLNTEAFF